These 9 T cell receptor beta chains came from one sample sequenced in a study of control samples from healthy donors and cancer patients. Produced via immunoSEQ multiplex PCR; TCRdb's table is partial and in-frame only. This table has 150,000 or so clones, 80% to 95% appearing once. Sequenced sample: blood. The receptors come from a man in his late teens or twenties in good health.

The chain employs TRBV4-1 and TRBJ1-5; no clear D gene. V was cut by 5 bases and J by 6 bases, with 11 bases left in between. The length of the CDR3 is 13 residues. Germline V gene sequence: CDR1 MGHRA, CDR2 YSYEKL. The CDR3, as DNA: TGCGCCAGCAGCATCGAATGGGGTCAGCCCCAGCATTTT. Its translation: CASSIEWGQPQHF.

This chain connects TRBV2 to TRBJ1-3; 10 bases line up with TRBD1. The CDR3 covers 15 residues. Germline CDR1 and CDR2: SNHLY and FYNNEI. Trimming cost V 10 bases and J 3 bases; bases outside gene matches: 9. CDR3 in DNA: TGTGCCAACAGCATAAGGACAGGGGGTGGAAACACCATATATTTT. This gives the protein CANSIRTGGGNTIYF.

The V gene is TRBV7-9, the J gene TRBJ2-7; 14 bases fit TRBD2. This CDR3 is built from 16 residues. The V gene's germline CDR1 is SEHNR and CDR2 FQNEAQ (reference sequence). J gave up 5 bases and V 5 bases, and 8 bases lay outside the gene matches. DNA of the CDR3: TGTGCCAGCAGCCCCCCGGGACTAGCGGGAGATCACGAGCAGTACTTC. This codes for CASSPPGLAGDHEQYF.

V is TRBV15 and J is TRBJ2-7; a possible D gene is TRBD2 (6 bases). The CDR3 sequence is 15 residues long. V was clipped by 0 bases and J by 5 bases, with 14 bases between them. Germline CDR1 reads LNHNV; CDR2 reads YYDKDF (reference sequence). The CDR3: CATSRDGGEGDEQYF. Here the CDR3 DNA reads TGTGCCACCAGCAGAGACGGGGGAGAGGGCGACGAGCAGTACTTC.

Concerning this clone itself: A junction boundary mismatches the germline segment, possibly from a read error. The genes are TRBV7-9 and TRBJ2-4; a possible D gene is TRBD2 (6 bases). Per germline, CDR1 SEHNR and CDR2 FQNEAQ (reference sequence). This CDR3 comprises 12 residues. The CDR3 reads CASSWEEGIGDF. For the CDR3, the DNA is TGTGCCAGCAGTTGGGAGGAGGGGATAGGGGACTTC.

This chain links TRBV4-2 with TRBJ1-2, with a tentative D call TRBD1 (6 bases). V was shortened by 4 bases and J by 6 bases, with 12 bases between the two germline ends. Germline V gene lookup returns CDR1 LGHNA and CDR2 YNFKEQ. The CDR3 totals 13 residues. The CDR3 spells CASSRPGADGYTF. The CDR3 DNA reads TGTGCCAGCAGCCGTCCAGGGGCCGATGGCTACACCTTC.

The CDR3 protein is CASSFYSDSGEQFF. The CDR3 nucleotides are TGTGCCAGCAGCTTTTATTCAGATTCGGGTGAGCAGTTCTTC. The chain employs TRBV5-5 and TRBJ2-1; D is uncertain. The CDR3 is 14 amino acids. In germline, CDR1 is SGHKS, CDR2 YYEKEE (reference sequence). Trimming shortened V by 2 bases and J by 9 bases, and 15 bases separated the two germline ends. Based on the CDR3 plus reference TRBV5-5 and TRBJ2-1, the full variable domain is DAGVTQSPTHLIKTRGQQVTLRCSPISGHKSVSWYQQVLGQGPQFIFQYYEKEERGRGNFPDRFSARQFPNYSSELNVNALLLGDSALYLCASSFYSDSGEQFFGPGTRLTVL.

This clone showed up just once. V and J are TRBV28 and TRBJ2-3, with a tentative D call TRBD2 (6 bases). CDR1 and CDR2 (germline): MDHEN, SYDVKM. V was clipped by 10 bases and J by 0 bases, with 17 bases between them. This CDR3 spans 15 amino acids. CDR3 sequence reads: CAIGGDVKSTDTQYF. The CDR3 DNA reads TGTGCCATCGGGGGAGACGTCAAGAGCACAGATACGCAGTATTTT.

The V call is TRBV5-1, the J call TRBJ2-7, with 14 bases lining up with TRBD2. CDR3 length equals 16 residues. Germline assignment: CDR1 SGHRS and CDR2 YFSETQ. The J segment lost 4 bases and the V segment lost 4 bases, leaving 7 bases of the junction unmatched. The CDR3 nucleotides are TGCGCCAGCAGCCTGGGGACTAGCGGGAGTGGGTACGAGCAGTACTTC. Amino acids: CASSLGTSGSGYEQYF.